The entry below describes one TCR beta chain. These data originate in a study of blood T cell repertoires in COVID-19. On the study more broadly: From T cells, B-cell-depleted T cells, or PBMCs came the material, which was cDNA or gDNA.

In the authors' workflow: The authors estimated nucleated cell counts from reference gene primer amplification. Assay: immunoSEQ multiplex PCR; the TCRdb copy retains only in-frame clones and omits some. That table furnishes V, J and clone size, whereas the DNA furnished D and trimming. The sample has about 460,000 clones, 88% seen once; the top ten hold approximately 8%. The CDR3 runs to 14 residues. The V segment lost 4 bases and the J segment 1 base; nucleotides outside the gene matches: 3. The germline V gene has CDR1 LNHNV and CDR2 YYDKDF (reference sequence). Recruitment covered about two dozen US areas and drew participants whose ages spanned about 18 to 90 years. Each participant's cohort was designated according to participant-reported clinical history.

The sequence derives from a woman between 55 and 75 years old who had recovered from COVID-19. Sequences were obtained from PBMCs or T cells enriched from blood (not recorded which). The V and J genes are TRBV15 and TRBJ1-1; 7 positions match TRBD1. The CDR3 region has the DNA TGTGCCACCAGCATTCGACAGGGGAACACTGAAGCTTTCTTT. This encodes CATSIRQGNTEAFF.